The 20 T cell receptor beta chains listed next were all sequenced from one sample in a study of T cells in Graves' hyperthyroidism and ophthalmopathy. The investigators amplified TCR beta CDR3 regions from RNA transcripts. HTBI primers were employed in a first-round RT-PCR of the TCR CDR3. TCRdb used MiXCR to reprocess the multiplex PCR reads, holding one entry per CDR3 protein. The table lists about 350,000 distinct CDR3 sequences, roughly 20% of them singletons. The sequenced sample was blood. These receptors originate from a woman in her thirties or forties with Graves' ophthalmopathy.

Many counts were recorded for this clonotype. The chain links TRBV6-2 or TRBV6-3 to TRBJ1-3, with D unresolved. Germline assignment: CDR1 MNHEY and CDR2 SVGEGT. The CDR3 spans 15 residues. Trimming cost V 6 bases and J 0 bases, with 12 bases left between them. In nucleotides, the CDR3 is TGTGCCAGCAGATTTACAGCGAGCTCTGGAAACACCATATATTTT. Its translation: CASRFTASSGNTIYF.

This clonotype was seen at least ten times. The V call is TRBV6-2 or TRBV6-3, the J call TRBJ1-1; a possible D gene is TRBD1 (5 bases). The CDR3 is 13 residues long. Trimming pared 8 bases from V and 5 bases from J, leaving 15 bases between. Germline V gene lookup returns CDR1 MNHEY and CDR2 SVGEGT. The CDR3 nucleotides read TGTGCCAGCTGCTCAGGGTTTTGGACTGAAGCTTTCTTT. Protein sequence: CASCSGFWTEAFF.

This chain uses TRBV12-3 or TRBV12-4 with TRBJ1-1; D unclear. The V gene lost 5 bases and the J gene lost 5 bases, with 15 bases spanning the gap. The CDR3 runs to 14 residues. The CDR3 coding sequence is TGTGCCAGCAGTGAAGATTGGGTCGGGACTGAAGCTTTCTTT. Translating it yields CASSEDWVGTEAFF.

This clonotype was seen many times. CDR3 amino acids: CASGLYSSYEQYF. The DNA of the CDR3 is TGTGCCAGCGGACTCTATAGCTCCTACGAGCAGTACTTC. The gene calls are TRBV7-8 and TRBJ2-7; D perhaps matches TRBD2 (5 bases). Germline lookup yields CDR1 SGHVS and CDR2 FQNEAQ. The CDR3 runs to 13 residues. V dropped 8 bases and J dropped 0 bases, with 11 bases sitting between them.

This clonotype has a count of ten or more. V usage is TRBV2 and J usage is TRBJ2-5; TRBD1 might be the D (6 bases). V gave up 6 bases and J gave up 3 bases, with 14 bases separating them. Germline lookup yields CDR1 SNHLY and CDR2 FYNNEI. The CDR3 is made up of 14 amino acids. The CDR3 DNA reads TGTGCCAGCAGATATAACAGGGATGAAGAGACCCAGTACTTC. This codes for CASRYNRDEETQYF.

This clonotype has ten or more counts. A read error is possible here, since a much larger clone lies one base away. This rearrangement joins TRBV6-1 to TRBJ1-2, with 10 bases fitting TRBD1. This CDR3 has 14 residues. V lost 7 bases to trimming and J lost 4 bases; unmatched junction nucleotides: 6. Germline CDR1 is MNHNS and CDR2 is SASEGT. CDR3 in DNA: TGTGCCAGCATGAGGACAGGGGGTGTCTATGGCTACACCTTC. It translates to CASMRTGGVYGYTF.

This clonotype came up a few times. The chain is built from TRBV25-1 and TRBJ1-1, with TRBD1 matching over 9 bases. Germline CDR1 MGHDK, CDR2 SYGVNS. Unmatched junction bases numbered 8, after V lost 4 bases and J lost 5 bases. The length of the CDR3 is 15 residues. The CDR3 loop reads CASSAGQGRMTEAFF. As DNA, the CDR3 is TGTGCCAGCAGTGCCGGACAGGGGCGGATGACTGAAGCTTTCTTT.

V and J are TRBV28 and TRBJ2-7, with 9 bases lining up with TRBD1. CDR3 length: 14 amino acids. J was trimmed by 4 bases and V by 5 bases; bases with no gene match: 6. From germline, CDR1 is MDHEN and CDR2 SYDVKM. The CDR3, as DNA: TGTGCCAGCAGTACAGGGGGCATTAGATACGAGCAGTACTTC. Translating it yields CASSTGGIRYEQYF. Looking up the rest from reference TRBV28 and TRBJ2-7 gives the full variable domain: DVKVTQSSRYLVKRTGEKVFLECVQDMDHENMFWYRQDPGLGLRLIYFSYDVKMKEKGDIPEGYSVSREKKERFSLILESASTNQTSMYLCASSTGGIRYEQYFGPGTRLTVT.

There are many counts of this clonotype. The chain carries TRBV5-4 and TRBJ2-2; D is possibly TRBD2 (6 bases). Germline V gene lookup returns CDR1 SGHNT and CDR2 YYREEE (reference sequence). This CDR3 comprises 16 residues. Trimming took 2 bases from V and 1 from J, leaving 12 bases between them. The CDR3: CASSLLEGLNTGELFF. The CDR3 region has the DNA TGTGCCAGCAGCTTATTGGAGGGATTGAACACCGGGGAGCTGTTTTTT.

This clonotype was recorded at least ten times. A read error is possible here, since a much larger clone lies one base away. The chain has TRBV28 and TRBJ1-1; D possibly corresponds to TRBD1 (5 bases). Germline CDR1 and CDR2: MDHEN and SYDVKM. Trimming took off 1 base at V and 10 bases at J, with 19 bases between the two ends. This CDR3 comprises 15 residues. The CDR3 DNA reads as TGTGCCAGCAGTTTATTGCACATCGGCCAGGGTGGAGCTTTCTTT. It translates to CASSLLHIGQGGAFF.

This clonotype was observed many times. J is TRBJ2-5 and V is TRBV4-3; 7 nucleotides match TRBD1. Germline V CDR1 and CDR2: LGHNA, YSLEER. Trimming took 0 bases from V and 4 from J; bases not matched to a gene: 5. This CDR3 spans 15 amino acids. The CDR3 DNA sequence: TGCGCCAGCAGCCAAGAAGACAGGGTGGGAGAGACCCAGTACTTC. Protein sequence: CASSQEDRVGETQYF.

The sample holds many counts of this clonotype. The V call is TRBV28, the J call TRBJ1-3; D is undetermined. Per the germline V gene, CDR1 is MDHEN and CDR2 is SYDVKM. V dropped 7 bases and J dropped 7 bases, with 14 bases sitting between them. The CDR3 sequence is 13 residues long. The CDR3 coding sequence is TGTGCCAGCACCCCCACGGGCGGTAACACCATATATTTT. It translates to CASTPTGGNTIYF.

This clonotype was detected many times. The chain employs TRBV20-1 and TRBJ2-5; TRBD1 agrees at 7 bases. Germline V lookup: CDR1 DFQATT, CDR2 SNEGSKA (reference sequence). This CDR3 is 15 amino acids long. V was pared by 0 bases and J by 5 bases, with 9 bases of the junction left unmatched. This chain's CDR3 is CSARDYRGLGETQYF. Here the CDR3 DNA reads TGCAGTGCTAGAGACTACAGGGGATTAGGGGAGACCCAGTACTTC.

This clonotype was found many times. CDR3: CASSSRLKSYEQYF. The CDR3, as DNA: TGTGCCAGCAGCTCGAGACTAAAATCCTACGAGCAGTACTTC. The J gene is TRBJ2-7, the V gene TRBV7-8, with TRBD2 as a possible D gene (5 bases). CDR3 length equals 14 residues. V was cut by 4 bases and J by 1 base, with 11 bases left in between. Looked up from germline, CDR1 is SGHVS and CDR2 is FQNEAQ. The full variable domain, in which reference TRBV7-8 and TRBJ2-7 provide the parts outside the CDR3, is GAGVSQSPRYKVAKRGQDVALRCDPISGHVSLFWYQQALGQGPEFLTYFQNEAQLDKSGLPSDRFFAERPEGSVSTLKIQRTQQEDSAVYLCASSSRLKSYEQYFGPGTRLTVT.

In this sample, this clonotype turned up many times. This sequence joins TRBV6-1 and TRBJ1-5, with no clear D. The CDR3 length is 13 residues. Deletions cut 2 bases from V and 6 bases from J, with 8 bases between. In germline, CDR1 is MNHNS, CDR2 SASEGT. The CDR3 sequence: CASSETRIQPQHF. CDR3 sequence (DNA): TGTGCCAGCAGTGAAACTCGGATTCAGCCCCAGCATTTT.

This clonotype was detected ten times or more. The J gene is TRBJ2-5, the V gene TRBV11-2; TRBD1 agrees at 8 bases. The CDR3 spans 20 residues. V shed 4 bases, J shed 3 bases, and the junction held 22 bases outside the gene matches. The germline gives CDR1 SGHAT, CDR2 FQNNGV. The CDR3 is CASSSRYPSMGQDGKETQYF. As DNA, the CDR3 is TGTGCCAGCAGCTCGCGTTATCCAAGCATGGGACAGGACGGGAAAGAGACCCAGTACTTC.

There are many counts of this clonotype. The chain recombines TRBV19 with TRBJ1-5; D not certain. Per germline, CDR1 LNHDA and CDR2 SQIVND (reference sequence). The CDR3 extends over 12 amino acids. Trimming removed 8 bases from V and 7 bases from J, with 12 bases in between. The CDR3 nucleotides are TGTGCCAGTGCCTCTTGGAACCAGCCCCAGCATTTT. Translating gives CASASWNQPQHF.

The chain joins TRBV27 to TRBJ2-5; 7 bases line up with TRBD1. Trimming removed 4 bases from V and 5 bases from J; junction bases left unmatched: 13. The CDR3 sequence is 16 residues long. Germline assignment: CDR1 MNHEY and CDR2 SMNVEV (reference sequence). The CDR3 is CASSSHDREIWETQYF. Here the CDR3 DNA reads TGTGCCAGCAGTTCACACGACAGGGAGATTTGGGAGACCCAGTACTTC.

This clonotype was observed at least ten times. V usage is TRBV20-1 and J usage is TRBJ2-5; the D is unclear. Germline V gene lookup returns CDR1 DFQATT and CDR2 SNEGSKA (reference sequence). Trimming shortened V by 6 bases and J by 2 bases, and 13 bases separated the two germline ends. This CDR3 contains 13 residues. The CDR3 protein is CSAERSEQETQYF. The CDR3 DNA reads TGCAGTGCCGAAAGGTCAGAACAAGAGACCCAGTACTTC.

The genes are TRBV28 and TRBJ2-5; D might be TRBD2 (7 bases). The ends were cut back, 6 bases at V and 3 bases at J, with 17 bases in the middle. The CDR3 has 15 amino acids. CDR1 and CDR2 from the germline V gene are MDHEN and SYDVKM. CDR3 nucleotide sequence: TGTGCCAGCAGCCTAGGGGGGGGGCTGAAAGAGACCCAGTACTTC. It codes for CASSLGGGLKETQYF. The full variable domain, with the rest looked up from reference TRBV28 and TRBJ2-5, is DVKVTQSSRYLVKRTGEKVFLECVQDMDHENMFWYRQDPGLGLRLIYFSYDVKMKEKGDIPEGYSVSREKKERFSLILESASTNQTSMYLCASSLGGGLKETQYFGPGTRLLVL.